The T cell receptor beta chain under discussion was sequenced for a study of cytomegalovirus exposure and HLA in healthy donors. Here immunoSEQ multiplex PCR was the method, and the copy in TCRdb shows in-frame clones only, minus some. The top ten clones hold around 12% of a sample with about 250,000 clones, about 90% of them seen once. Study observations and caveats: Using the classifier, cytomegalovirus status was reportedly diagnosed with high specificity and sensitivity. A later analysis found first-cohort TCR clusters tended to co-occur in the 95 to 150 validation repertoires.

In its sample, this clone was seen once. Its antigen is not known. Germline V gene sequence: CDR1 SNHLY, CDR2 FYNNEI. V was pared by 5 bases and J by 8 bases, with 6 bases of the junction left unmatched. The CDR3 contains 14 residues. This clonotype was sampled from a young man in good health and CMV-seropositive. Input material: PBMCs. The chain combines TRBV2 with TRBJ1-4, with TRBD1 matching over 9 bases. CDR3: CASSKQGAREKLFF. In DNA form, the CDR3 reads TGTGCCAGCAGTAAACAGGGGGCAAGGGAAAAACTGTTTTTT.